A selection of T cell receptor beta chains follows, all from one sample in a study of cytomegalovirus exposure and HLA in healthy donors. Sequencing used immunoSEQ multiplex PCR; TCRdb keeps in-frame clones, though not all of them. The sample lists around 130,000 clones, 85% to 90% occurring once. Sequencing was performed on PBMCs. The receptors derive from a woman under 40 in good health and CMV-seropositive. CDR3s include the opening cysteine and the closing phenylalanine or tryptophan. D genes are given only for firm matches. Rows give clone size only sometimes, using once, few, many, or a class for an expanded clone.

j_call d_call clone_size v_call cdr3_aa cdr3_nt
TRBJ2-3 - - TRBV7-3 CASSPGKRTDTQYF TGTGCCAGCAGCCCGGGGAAGAGGACAGATACGCAGTATTTT
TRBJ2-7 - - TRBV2 CASSETMGTREQYF TGTGCCAGCAGTGAAACGATGGGGACACGGGAGCAGTACTTC
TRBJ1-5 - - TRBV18 CASSPPSFNQPQHF TGTGCCAGCTCACCACCGTCCTTCAATCAGCCCCAGCATTTT
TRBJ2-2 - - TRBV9 CASSVGPYSGELFF TGTGCCAGCAGCGTAGGTCCCTACTCCGGGGAGCTGTTTTTT
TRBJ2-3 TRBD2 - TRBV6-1 CASSEKLAGADTQYF TGTGCCAGCAGTGAAAAACTAGCGGGAGCAGATACGCAGTATTTT
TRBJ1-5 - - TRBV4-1 CASSQARSSGDNQPQHF TGCGCCAGCAGCCAAGCTCGAAGTTCAGGGGACAATCAGCCCCAGCATTTT
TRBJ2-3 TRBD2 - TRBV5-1 CASKLTASGSQDTQYF TGCGCCAGCAAACTGACGGCTAGCGGGAGCCAGGATACGCAGTATTTT
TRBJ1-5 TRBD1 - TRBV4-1 CASSQNLGQGSQPQHF TGCGCCAGCAGCCAAAATTTGGGACAGGGAAGTCAGCCCCAGCATTTT
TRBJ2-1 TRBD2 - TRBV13 CASSTPTSGSYNEQFF TGTGCCAGCAGCACTCCGACTAGCGGGAGTTACAATGAGCAGTTCTTC
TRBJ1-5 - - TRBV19 CASVGGNSNQPQHF TGTGCCAGTGTGGGAGGGAATAGCAATCAGCCCCAGCATTTT
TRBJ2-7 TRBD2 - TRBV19 CASSAGTSATYEQYF TGTGCCAGTAGTGCTGGGACTAGCGCTACCTACGAGCAGTACTTC
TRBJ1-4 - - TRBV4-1 CASSQDSGGDDEKLFF TGCGCCAGCAGCCAAGATAGCGGGGGAGATGATGAAAAACTGTTTTTT
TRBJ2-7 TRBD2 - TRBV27 CASSLSLAGPYEQYF TGTGCCAGCAGTTTATCACTAGCGGGGCCCTACGAGCAGTACTTC
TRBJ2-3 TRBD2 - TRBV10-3 CAISGRGGSPEDTQYF TGTGCCATCAGTGGTCGTGGCGGGAGCCCCGAAGATACGCAGTATTTT
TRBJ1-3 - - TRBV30 CAWSDTSSGNTIYF TGTGCCTGGAGTGACACCAGCTCTGGAAACACCATATATTTT
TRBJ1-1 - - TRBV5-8 CASSQGSGTEAFF TGTGCCAGCAGTCAGGGATCGGGCACTGAAGCTTTCTTT
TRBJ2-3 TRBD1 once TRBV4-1 CASSQGAWQGAADTQYF TGCGCCAGCAGCCAAGGGGCCTGGCAGGGGGCCGCAGATACGCAGTATTTT
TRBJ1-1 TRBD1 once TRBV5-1 CASSLDGTEMNTEAFF TGCGCCAGCAGCTTGGACGGGACAGAGATGAACACTGAAGCTTTCTTT
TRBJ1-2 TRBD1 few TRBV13 CASSTEKGAIDGYTF TGTGCCAGCAGCACGGAGAAGGGGGCGATTGATGGCTACACCTTC
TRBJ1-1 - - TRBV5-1 CASRTGGNTEAFF TGCGCCAGCAGGACCGGGGGTAACACTGAAGCTTTCTTT
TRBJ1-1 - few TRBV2 CASREGRETEAFF TGTGCCAGCAGGGAGGGACGGGAAACTGAAGCTTTCTTT
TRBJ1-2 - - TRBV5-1 CASSLYPGGYGYTF TGCGCCAGCAGCTTGTACCCAGGAGGCTATGGCTACACCTTC
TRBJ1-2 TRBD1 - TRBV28 CASSSTGGGVGYTF TGTGCCAGCAGTTCGACAGGGGGAGGGGTTGGCTACACCTTC
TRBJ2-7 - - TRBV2 CASSKQGPLGYEQYF TGTGCCAGCAGTAAACAAGGTCCGTTGGGCTACGAGCAGTACTTC
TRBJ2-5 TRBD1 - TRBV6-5 CASSYPGQTETQYF TGTGCCAGCAGTTACCCGGGACAGACGGAGACCCAGTACTTC
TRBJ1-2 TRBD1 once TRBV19 CASSTTGITNYGYTF TGTGCCAGTAGCACGACAGGGATCACTAACTATGGCTACACCTTC
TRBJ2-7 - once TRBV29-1 CSVADEQYF TGCAGCGTTGCTGACGAGCAGTACTTC
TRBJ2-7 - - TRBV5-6 CASSRTANSYEQYF TGTGCCAGCAGCCGGACTGCTAACTCCTACGAGCAGTACTTC
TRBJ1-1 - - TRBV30 CAWSPSPNTEAFF TGTGCCTGGTCCCCCAGTCCGAACACTGAAGCTTTCTTT
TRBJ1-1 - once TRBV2 CASRGLVNTEAFF TGTGCCAGCAGGGGGCTTGTGAACACTGAAGCTTTCTTT
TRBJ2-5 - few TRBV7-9 CASSPRETQYF TGTGCCAGCAGCCCACGGGAGACCCAGTACTTC
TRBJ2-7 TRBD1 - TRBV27 CASSLTGYEQYF TGTGCCAGCAGTTTGACAGGGTACGAGCAGTACTTC
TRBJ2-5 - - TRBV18 CASSPTGSETQYF TGTGCCAGCTCACCAACAGGGTCAGAGACCCAGTACTTC
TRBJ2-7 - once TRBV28 CASIPSGARGYEQYF TGTGCCAGCATTCCCTCGGGAGCGAGAGGATACGAGCAGTACTTC
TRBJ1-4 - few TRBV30 CAWSAKTPLLFF TGTGCCTGGAGTGCAAAAACTCCCCTACTGTTTTTT
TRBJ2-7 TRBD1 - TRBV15 CATRDRSFYEQYF TGTGCCACCCGGGACAGGAGCTTCTACGAGCAGTACTTC
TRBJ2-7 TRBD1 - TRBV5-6 CASWSGTGGLEQYF TGTGCCAGCTGGTCCGGGACAGGGGGCCTCGAGCAGTACTTC
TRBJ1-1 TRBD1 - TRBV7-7 CASSPPDRDTEAFF TGTGCCAGCAGCCCTCCAGACAGGGACACTGAAGCTTTCTTT
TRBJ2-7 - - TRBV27 CASSHRPQSSYEQYF TGTGCCAGCAGTCACAGGCCCCAGAGCTCCTACGAGCAGTACTTC
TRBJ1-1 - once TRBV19 CASSIAARQLNTEAFF TGTGCCAGTAGTATAGCGGCGAGACAGTTGAACACTGAAGCTTTCTTT